These T cell receptor beta chains were read from a single sample in a study of blood T cell repertoires in COVID-19. Measured with immunoSEQ multiplex PCR; TCRdb has only the in-frame clones, and not every one. The sample gives some 110,000 clones, 82% of which show up once; 7.5% is in the top ten. Material: peripheral blood. The receptors were gathered from a man between 70 and 80 years old with active or convalescent COVID-19. Each CDR3 is given with its conserved first and last residue. D genes are given only for firm matches. Size is stated for part of the rows, as once, few or many counts, or as a class when the clone is expanded.

V gene,D gene,J gene,clone size,CDR3 protein,CDR3 DNA
TRBV12-3/TRBV12-4,NA,TRBJ1-2,NA,CASSQGFGYTF,TGTGCCAGCTCGCAGGGATTTGGCTACACCTTC
TRBV19,NA,TRBJ1-1,few,CASSTGQVMYRAFF,TGTGCCAGTAGTACTGGGCAGGTTATGTATAGAGCTTTCTTT
TRBV5-6,TRBD1,TRBJ2-4,NA,CASSQGGRGKNIQYF,TGTGCCAGCAGCCAGGGCGGCAGGGGGAAAAACATTCAGTACTTC
TRBV24-1,NA,TRBJ2-5,NA,CATSDGSQETQYF,TGTGCCACCAGTGATGGCAGCCAAGAGACCCAGTACTTC
TRBV9,NA,TRBJ2-1,NA,CASSGGAYNEQFF,TGTGCCAGCAGCGGGGGGGCCTACAATGAGCAGTTCTTC
TRBV5-1,NA,TRBJ2-5,few,CASSLGSLGAETQYF,TGCGCCAGCAGCTTGGGGTCGCTGGGGGCAGAGACCCAGTACTTC
TRBV5-6,TRBD2,TRBJ2-5,NA,CASSPYGTSGGQETQYF,TGTGCCAGCAGCCCCTACGGGACTAGCGGGGGCCAAGAGACCCAGTACTTC
TRBV5-6,TRBD1,TRBJ1-2,NA,CASSQRQGIYGYTF,TGTGCCAGCAGCCAAAGACAGGGAATCTATGGCTACACCTTC
TRBV5-4,NA,TRBJ1-4,NA,CASSTTATNEKLFF,TGTGCCAGCAGCACGACAGCAACTAATGAAAAACTGTTTTTT
TRBV9,NA,TRBJ1-2,NA,CASSAEREGPYGYTF,TGTGCCAGCAGCGCAGAGAGGGAAGGCCCCTATGGCTACACCTTC
TRBV20-1,NA,TRBJ1-2,NA,CSVRHQNGYTF,TGCAGTGTCAGACACCAGAATGGCTACACCTTC
TRBV11-2,TRBD1,TRBJ2-1,NA,CASSLSQGAYNEQFF,TGTGCCAGCAGCTTAAGCCAGGGGGCCTACAATGAGCAGTTCTTC
TRBV24-1,NA,TRBJ2-5,NA,CATSEGGRRQETQYF,TGTGCCACCAGTGAGGGGGGACGGAGACAAGAGACCCAGTACTTC
TRBV19,NA,TRBJ1-4,few,CASTSLERGYNEKLFF,TGTGCCAGTACCTCACTCGAAAGGGGTTATAATGAAAAACTGTTTTTT
TRBV6-5,TRBD2,TRBJ2-3,NA,CASRTSEDTQYF,TGTGCCAGCAGAACTAGCGAAGATACGCAGTATTTT
TRBV7-2,TRBD2,TRBJ2-1,NA,CASSLGLAGPNNEQFF,TGTGCCAGCAGCTTGGGACTAGCGGGGCCAAACAATGAGCAGTTCTTC
TRBV7-6,NA,TRBJ2-2,NA,CASSLSGRRITGELFF,TGTGCCAGCAGCTTATCCGGGAGACGAATCACCGGGGAGCTGTTTTTT
TRBV4-3,TRBD1,TRBJ2-6,NA,CASSQEGGGRSGANVLTF,TGCGCCAGCAGCCAAGAAGGGGGCGGGCGCTCTGGGGCCAACGTCCTGACTTTC
TRBV5-4,NA,TRBJ1-3,NA,CASSFGREVDTIYF,TGTGCCAGCAGCTTCGGCAGGGAGGTGGACACCATATATTTT
TRBV14,NA,TRBJ2-5,NA,CASSQELFRRGQETQYF,TGTGCCAGCAGCCAAGAGTTATTCCGGCGGGGCCAAGAGACCCAGTACTTC
TRBV6-5,TRBD1,TRBJ1-2,once,CASWGQFYGYTF,TGTGCCAGCTGGGGACAGTTCTATGGCTACACCTTC
TRBV5-1,TRBD2,TRBJ2-7,medium-sized,CASSFLAGGTPEQYF,TGCGCCAGCAGCTTTCTAGCGGGGGGCACCCCCGAGCAGTACTTC
TRBV5-1,TRBD2,TRBJ2-5,NA,CASSPASGAVETQYF,TGCGCCAGCAGCCCCGCTAGCGGGGCCGTGGAGACCCAGTACTTC
TRBV18,TRBD1,TRBJ1-1,NA,CASSPGQGYTEAFF,TGTGCCAGCTCACCCGGACAGGGGTACACTGAAGCTTTCTTT
TRBV6-5,TRBD2,TRBJ2-3,NA,CASARGLAGTDTQYF,TGTGCCAGCGCCCGAGGACTAGCGGGCACAGATACGCAGTATTTT
TRBV6-2/TRBV6-3,NA,TRBJ1-2,once,CASSSTGGVGYTF,TGTGCCAGCAGCTCCACCGGCGGGGTCGGCTACACCTTC
TRBV7-9,TRBD1,TRBJ2-7,NA,CASSLGQGAISMQYF,TGTGCCAGCAGTTTAGGACAGGGGGCTATTTCGATGCAGTACTTC
TRBV4-3,TRBD2,TRBJ2-1,few,CASSQDLAGTSGGYNEQFF,TGCGCCAGCAGCCAAGATCTCGCCGGTACTAGCGGTGGCTACAATGAGCAGTTCTTC
TRBV7-8,TRBD1,TRBJ1-2,NA,CASSLEGAGPYGYTF,TGTGCCAGCAGCTTAGAGGGGGCAGGGCCCTATGGCTACACCTTC
TRBV10-3,TRBD2,TRBJ2-1,NA,CAISEKLAGGHRSSYNEQFF,TGTGCCATCAGTGAGAAACTAGCGGGAGGACACCGGAGCTCCTACAATGAGCAGTTCTTC
TRBV28,TRBD1,TRBJ2-3,NA,CASSPRWGQSTDTQYF,TGTGCCAGCAGCCCTAGGTGGGGACAGAGCACAGATACGCAGTATTTT
TRBV18,NA,TRBJ1-5,NA,CASSLNRRQPQHF,TGTGCCAGCTCACTGAATCGCAGGCAGCCCCAGCATTTT
TRBV5-1,NA,TRBJ1-1,NA,CASTTLPENTEAFF,TGCGCCAGCACAACCCTGCCAGAGAACACTGAAGCTTTCTTT
TRBV7-2,NA,TRBJ2-5,NA,CASSLDWGVQETQYF,TGTGCCAGCAGCCTGGACTGGGGGGTCCAAGAGACCCAGTACTTC
TRBV19,TRBD1,TRBJ1-2,NA,CASSIGGTGTNYGYTF,TGTGCCAGTAGTATAGGTGGGACAGGGACTAACTATGGCTACACCTTC
TRBV6-2/TRBV6-3,NA,TRBJ2-3,NA,CASSYPLPGQGLTDTQYF,TGTGCCAGCAGTTACCCCTTACCGGGGCAGGGACTCACAGATACGCAGTATTTT
TRBV7-2,TRBD2,TRBJ2-1,NA,CASSVLGRGGEQFF,TGTGCCAGCAGCGTCTTGGGGAGGGGCGGTGAGCAGTTCTTC
TRBV7-6,NA,TRBJ1-1,NA,CASSPRQAGNTEAFF,TGTGCCAGCAGCCCCCGGCAGGCAGGGAACACTGAAGCTTTCTTT
TRBV19,NA,TRBJ2-1,NA,CASSTDRPSYNEQFF,TGTGCCAGTAGTACGGACAGACCTTCCTACAATGAGCAGTTCTTC
TRBV27,TRBD2,TRBJ2-3,NA,CASSYSGRGADTQYF,TGTGCCAGCAGTTACAGCGGGAGGGGGGCGGATACGCAGTATTTT
TRBV27,TRBD2,TRBJ2-7,few,CASTPGRGVSYEQYF,TGTGCCAGCACCCCGGGACGGGGGGTCTCCTACGAGCAGTACTTC
TRBV6-5,NA,TRBJ2-2,NA,CASSRGTPGTGELFF,TGTGCCAGCAGTCGCGGCACCCCGGGGACCGGGGAGCTGTTTTTT
TRBV20-1,NA,TRBJ2-3,NA,CSASSVDTQYF,TGCAGTGCTAGTTCTGTAGATACGCAGTATTTT
TRBV28,NA,TRBJ1-5,NA,CASSLGGEGNQPQHF,TGTGCCAGCAGTTTGGGAGGGGAGGGCAATCAGCCCCAGCATTTT
TRBV25-1,TRBD1,TRBJ1-1,NA,CASSPRQGSNTEAFF,TGTGCCAGCAGTCCTAGACAGGGATCTAACACTGAAGCTTTCTTT
TRBV6-1,TRBD1,TRBJ1-2,NA,CASSEGTGIYGYTF,TGTGCCAGCAGTGAAGGGACAGGGATCTATGGCTACACCTTC
TRBV24-1,TRBD2,TRBJ2-1,NA,CATSAVAGSSSYNEQFF,TGTGCCACCAGTGCGGTAGCGGGTTCGAGCTCCTACAATGAGCAGTTCTTC
TRBV30,TRBD1,TRBJ1-6,few,CAWSVPQTGRNSPLHF,TGTGCCTGGAGTGTACCGCAGACAGGGAGGAATTCACCCCTCCACTTT
TRBV29-1,TRBD2,TRBJ2-3,NA,CSVVPSGRPDTQYF,TGCAGCGTTGTTCCTAGCGGGAGACCAGATACGCAGTATTTT